Each of the 25 T cell receptor beta chains below was sequenced from the same sample in a study of CD8 T cells in Susac syndrome. The RNA, about 0.45 to 1 ug, was put through reverse transcription using random hexamers. MiXCR was run by TCRdb on the immunoSEQ multiplex PCR reads, yielding one entry per CDR3 protein. This sample has under 150,000 distinct CDR3 sequences, with around nine tenths found just once. Sequenced input: CD8+ T cells from PBMCs. The receptors stem from a human donor with multiple sclerosis.

The chain carries TRBV13 and TRBJ1-4; D remains ambiguous. The CDR3 is 14 amino acids. Per germline, CDR1 PRHDT and CDR2 FYEKMQ (reference sequence). Between the trimmed V and J ends, which lost 2 bases and 2 bases, there was a span of 6 bases. The DNA for the CDR3 is TGTGCCAGCAGCTTAAGAGCGACTAATGAAAAACTGTTTTTT. Encoded protein: CASSLRATNEKLFF.

The J gene is TRBJ1-1, the V gene TRBV4-3; D perhaps matches TRBD1 (5 bases). CDR1 and CDR2 from the germline V gene are LGHNA and YSLEER. The CDR3 has 16 residues. Trimming stripped 0 bases from V and 3 bases from J, with 14 bases between. The CDR3, as DNA: TGCGCCAGCAGCCAAGATTTCGCAGGGACCCACACTGAAGCTTTCTTT. Its protein is CASSQDFAGTHTEAFF.

The J gene is TRBJ2-3, the V gene TRBV6-5; TRBD2 agrees at 11 bases. V lost 1 base to trimming and J lost 5 bases; unmatched junction nucleotides: 2. Germline assignment: CDR1 MNHEY and CDR2 SVGAGI. The CDR3 runs to 15 residues. In DNA, the CDR3 is TGTGCCAGCAGTTACTTACTAGCGGGAGAAGATACGCAGTATTTT. This sequence encodes CASSYLLAGEDTQYF.

This chain links TRBV4-3 with TRBJ2-7; tentatively, D is TRBD1 (6 bases). CDR3 length: 15 residues. In germline, CDR1 is LGHNA, CDR2 YSLEER. V shed 1 base and J shed 2 bases, with 12 bases lying between them. This CDR3 is CASSQGKGVPYEQYF. In DNA form, the CDR3 reads TGCGCCAGCAGCCAAGGCAAGGGGGTACCCTACGAGCAGTACTTC.

V gene TRBV4-1 combines with J gene TRBJ2-7; D uncertain. Trimming took 5 bases from V and 4 from J, leaving 9 bases between them. Germline values: CDR1 MGHRA, CDR2 YSYEKL. CDR3 length: 12 amino acids. CDR3 loop: CASSGPSYEQYF. The CDR3 DNA follows: TGCGCCAGCAGCGGGCCTTCGTACGAGCAGTACTTC.

The chain is built from TRBV27 and TRBJ2-5, with 12 nucleotides matching TRBD2. This CDR3 region has 14 residues. The ends lost 8 bases at V and 5 bases at J; junction bases unmatched: 6. Germline V CDR1 and CDR2: MNHEY, SMNVEV (reference sequence). The CDR3 loop reads CASGRLAGEETQYF. In DNA form, the CDR3 reads TGTGCCAGCGGTAGACTAGCGGGAGAGGAGACCCAGTACTTC.

CDR3 in amino acids: CASSFLGLTEAFF. The DNA for the CDR3 is TGTGCCAGCAGTTTCTTGGGGCTGACTGAAGCTTTCTTT. This rearrangement joins TRBV27 to TRBJ1-1; a possible D gene is TRBD1 (5 bases). This CDR3 region has 13 residues. Germline V lookup: CDR1 MNHEY, CDR2 SMNVEV (reference sequence). V was clipped by 3 bases and J by 5 bases, with 10 bases between them.

The CDR3 DNA reads TGTGCCAGCAGGTCGCTTGAAAGAGCTTTCTTT. Protein: CASRSLERAFF. The J gene is TRBJ1-1, the V gene TRBV7-9; D unclear. Germline lookup yields CDR1 SEHNR and CDR2 FQNEAQ (reference sequence). CDR3 size: 11 residues. V gave up 6 bases and J gave up 10 bases, with 12 bases separating them.

The chain uses TRBV5-8 and TRBJ1-1; D unclear. Germline V gene data show CDR1 as SGHTS and CDR2 as YDEGEE. Deletions cut 0 bases from V and 1 base from J, with 10 bases between. There are 15 residues in the CDR3. DNA for the CDR3: TGTGCCAGCAGCTTGGTTCTCTTTGGGAACACTGAAGCTTTCTTT. Translated: CASSLVLFGNTEAFF.

The chain is built from TRBV6-1 and TRBJ1-5; D is ambiguous. Per germline, CDR1 MNHNS and CDR2 SASEGT. The V end lost 2 bases, the J end lost 3 bases, and 11 bases lay between the germline ends. The CDR3 is 15 amino acids. CDR3 in amino acids: CASSEKPDLNQPQHF. The DNA for the CDR3 is TGTGCCAGCAGTGAAAAGCCGGACCTCAATCAGCCCCAGCATTTT.

CDR3 bases: TGTGCCACACTAGCGGGCTACGAGCAGTACTTC. Its translation is CATLAGYEQYF. V is TRBV6-2 or TRBV6-3 and J is TRBJ2-7, with 9 bases that match TRBD2. This CDR3 comprises 11 residues. Germline CDR1 is MNHEY and CDR2 is SVGEGT. V was clipped by 10 bases and J by 3 bases; unmatched bases: 1.

The chain has TRBV12-3 or TRBV12-4 and TRBJ2-7, with TRBD1 matching 9 bases. After removal of 7 bases from V and 3 bases from J, the junction contained 7 bases not matched to a gene. The CDR3 runs to 14 residues. The CDR3 bases are TGTGCCAGCACCCCGGGACAGGGCTACTACGAGCAGTACTTC. Its protein is CASTPGQGYYEQYF.

This clonotype appeared a single time. The chain joins TRBV4-3 to TRBJ1-2; weak D call: TRBD1 (5 bases). The V and J ends lost 3 bases and 1 base respectively, with 6 bases between them. This CDR3 has 13 residues. In germline, CDR1 is LGHNA, CDR2 YSLEER. CDR3 in amino acids: CASSQTVNYGYTF. CDR3 DNA: TGCGCCAGCAGCCAGACAGTTAACTATGGCTACACCTTC.

The chain is built from TRBV4-1 and TRBJ2-7, with 8 bases aligning to TRBD1. This CDR3 is 17 amino acids long. Germline-derived CDR1 and CDR2 are MGHRA and YSYEKL. With V trimmed by 0 bases and J by 5 bases, 12 bases remained unmatched. The CDR3 nucleotides read TGCGCCAGCAGCCAAGATGCGTTCGGACAGGGTGCGGACGAGCAGTACTTC. As protein: CASSQDAFGQGADEQYF.

The chain carries TRBV13 and TRBJ2-3; 10 bases match TRBD2. The germline V gene encodes CDR1 PRHDT and CDR2 FYEKMQ (reference sequence). The CDR3 runs 16 residues. V lost 5 bases to trimming and J lost 4 bases; unmatched junction nucleotides: 9. CDR3 nucleotide sequence: TGTGCCAGCAGCCCGCTAGTAGCGGGAGGTTCAGATACGCAGTATTTT. Protein: CASSPLVAGGSDTQYF.

The chain uses TRBV27 and TRBJ1-1, with TRBD1 matching over 9 bases. Unmatched junction bases numbered 2, after V lost 6 bases and J lost 6 bases. CDR1 is MNHEY, CDR2 SMNVEV, per germline (reference sequence). The CDR3 has 12 amino acids. The CDR3 is CASRGQGPEAFF. The DNA for the CDR3 is TGTGCCAGCAGGGGACAGGGTCCTGAAGCTTTCTTT.

CDR3: CAWSGRDRHGYTF. The DNA of the CDR3 is TGTGCCTGGAGTGGACGGGACAGGCATGGCTACACCTTC. The chain links TRBV30 to TRBJ1-2, with 8 positions matching TRBD1. Germline V gives CDR1 GTSNPN, CDR2 SVGIG (reference sequence). The CDR3 loop spans 13 amino acids. The V and J ends lost 1 base and 6 bases, in that order; junction bases with no gene match: 4.

This chain links TRBV6-5 with TRBJ2-1; D is ambiguous. This CDR3 is 17 amino acids long. CDR1 MNHEY and CDR2 SVGAGI come from the germline V gene. Trimming removed 1 base at V and 0 bases at J, with 13 bases between. DNA of the CDR3: TGTGCCAGCAGTTACTTCTTGGCGCTGGGCTCCTACAATGAGCAGTTCTTC. Translation: CASSYFLALGSYNEQFF.

This rearrangement joins TRBV4-3 to TRBJ2-1, with TRBD2 matching 9 bases. V lost 1 base and J lost 9; bases outside the gene matches: 4. Per the germline V gene, CDR1 is LGHNA and CDR2 is YSLEER. This CDR3 is built from 14 residues. The CDR3 nucleotides are TGCGCCAGCAGCCAAGTCCCACTAGCGGGTGAGCAGTTCTTC. This sequence encodes CASSQVPLAGEQFF.

CDR3 DNA sequence: TGTGCCAGCAGCCGGTGGAGCGGAGGATACGAGCAGTACTTC. Translation gives CASSRWSGGYEQYF. V usage is TRBV14 and J usage is TRBJ2-7, with D possibly being TRBD2 (5 bases). Germline V CDR1 and CDR2: SGHDN, FVKESK. The V and J ends lost 4 bases and 4 bases respectively, with 14 bases between them. The CDR3 covers 14 residues.

The chain has TRBV30 and TRBJ1-5; D is unresolved. This CDR3 is built from 13 residues. The germline V gene encodes CDR1 GTSNPN and CDR2 SVGIG (reference sequence). With 3 bases removed from V and 5 bases from J, the gap between germline ends came to 11 bases. CDR3 amino acids: CAWSPADDQPQHF. CDR3 bases: TGTGCCTGGAGCCCCGCGGATGATCAGCCCCAGCATTTT. The full variable domain, with the rest looked up from reference TRBV30 and TRBJ1-5, is SQTIHQWPATLVQPVGSPLSLECTVEGTSNPNLYWYRQAAGRGLQLLFYSVGIGQISSEVPQNLSASRPQDRQFILSSKKLLLSDSGFYLCAWSPADDQPQHFGDGTRLSIL.

This clonotype was picked up a small number of times. This chain joins TRBV4-1 and TRBJ2-5; tentatively, D is TRBD1 or TRBD2 (5 bases each). V was clipped by 0 bases and J by 1 base, with 12 bases between them. Germline CDR1 is MGHRA and CDR2 is YSYEKL. This CDR3 has 16 amino acids. The CDR3 sequence: CASSQEGTGTQETQYF. DNA of the CDR3: TGCGCCAGCAGCCAAGAAGGGACGGGAACCCAAGAGACCCAGTACTTC.

The chain carries TRBV7-9 and TRBJ1-1, with 7 bases identical to TRBD1. Germline-derived CDR1 and CDR2 are SEHNR and FQNEAQ (reference sequence). V shed 5 bases, J shed 8 bases, and the junction held 14 bases outside the gene matches. This CDR3 is 15 amino acids long. CDR3 in DNA: TGTGCCAGCAGCCCGCCGACAGGGAGAGGAGCGGAAGCTTTCTTT. This sequence encodes CASSPPTGRGAEAFF.

V gene TRBV5-1 combines with J gene TRBJ2-7; D gene unclear. The CDR3 is made up of 13 amino acids. Germline V gene sequence: CDR1 SGHRS, CDR2 YFSETQ. The ends were cut back, 0 bases at V and 2 bases at J, with 6 bases in the middle. CDR3 nucleotide sequence: TGCGCCAGCAGCTTGGAAGAAGCCTACGAGCAGTACTTC. It specifies CASSLEEAYEQYF.

The CDR3: CASAGPGLDQETQYF. In nucleotides, the CDR3 is TGTGCCAGTGCGGGCCCGGGACTGGACCAAGAGACCCAGTACTTC. V and J are TRBV2 and TRBJ2-5, with D perhaps TRBD2 (6 bases). The CDR3 is 15 residues long. Germline values: CDR1 SNHLY, CDR2 FYNNEI. Trimming stripped 9 bases from V and 0 bases from J, with 17 bases between.